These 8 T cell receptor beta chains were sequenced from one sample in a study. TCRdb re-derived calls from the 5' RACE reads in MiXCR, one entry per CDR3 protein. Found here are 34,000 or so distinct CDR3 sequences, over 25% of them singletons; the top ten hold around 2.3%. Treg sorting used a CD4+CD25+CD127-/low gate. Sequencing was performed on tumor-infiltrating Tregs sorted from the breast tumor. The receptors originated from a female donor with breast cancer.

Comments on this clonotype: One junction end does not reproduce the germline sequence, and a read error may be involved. CDR3 sequence reads: CTSRAADLSQETQYF. The DNA of the CDR3 is TGTACCAGCAGGGCGGCGGACTTGAGCCAAGAGACCCAGTACTTC. J is TRBJ2-5 and V is TRBV2; D tentatively reads TRBD1 or TRBD2 (5 bases each). Germline CDR1 reads SNHLY; CDR2 reads FYNNEI. CDR3 size: 15 residues.

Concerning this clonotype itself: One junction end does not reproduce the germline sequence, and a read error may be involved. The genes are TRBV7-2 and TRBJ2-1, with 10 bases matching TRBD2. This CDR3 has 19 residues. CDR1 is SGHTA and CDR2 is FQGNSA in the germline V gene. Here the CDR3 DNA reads TGTGCCAGCAGTCCCCGCTCTAGCGGGAGTCTTGACTCCTACAACGAGCAGTTCTTC. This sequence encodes CASSPRSSGSLDSYNEQFF.

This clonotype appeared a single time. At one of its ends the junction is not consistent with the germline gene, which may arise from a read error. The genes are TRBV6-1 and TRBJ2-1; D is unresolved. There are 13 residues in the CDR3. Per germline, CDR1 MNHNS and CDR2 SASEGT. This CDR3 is CACSEWQYNEQFF. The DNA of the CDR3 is TGTGCCTGCAGTGAATGGCAGTACAATGAGCAGTTCTTC.

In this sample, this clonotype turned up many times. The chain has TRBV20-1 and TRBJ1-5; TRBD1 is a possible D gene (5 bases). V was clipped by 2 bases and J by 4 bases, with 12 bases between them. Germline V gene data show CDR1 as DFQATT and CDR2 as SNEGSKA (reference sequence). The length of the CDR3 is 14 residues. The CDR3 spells CSARPGARNQPQHF. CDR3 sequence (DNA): TGCAGTGCTAGACCCGGGGCCCGGAATCAGCCCCAGCATTTT.

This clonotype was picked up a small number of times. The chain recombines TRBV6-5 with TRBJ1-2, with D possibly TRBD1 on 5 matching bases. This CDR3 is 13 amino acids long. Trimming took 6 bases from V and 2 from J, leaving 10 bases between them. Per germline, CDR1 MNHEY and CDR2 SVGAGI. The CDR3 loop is CASSYDRNYGYTF. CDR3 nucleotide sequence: TGTGCCAGCAGCTATGACAGAAACTATGGCTACACCTTC.

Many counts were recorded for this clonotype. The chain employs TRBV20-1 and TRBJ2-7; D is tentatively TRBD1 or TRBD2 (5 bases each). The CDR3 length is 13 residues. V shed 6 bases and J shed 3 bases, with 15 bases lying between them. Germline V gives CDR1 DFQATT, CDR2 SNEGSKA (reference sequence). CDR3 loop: CSAPGTSSYEQYF. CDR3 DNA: TGCAGTGCACCAGGGACCAGCAGCTACGAGCAGTACTTC.

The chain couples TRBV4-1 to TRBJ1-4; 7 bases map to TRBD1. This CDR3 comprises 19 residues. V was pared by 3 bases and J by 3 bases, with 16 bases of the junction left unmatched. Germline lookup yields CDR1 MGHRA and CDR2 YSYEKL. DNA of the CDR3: TGCGCCAGCAGCCACCCTCACAGGGGATCGGTTTATGCTAATGAAAAACTGTTTTTT. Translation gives CASSHPHRGSVYANEKLFF.

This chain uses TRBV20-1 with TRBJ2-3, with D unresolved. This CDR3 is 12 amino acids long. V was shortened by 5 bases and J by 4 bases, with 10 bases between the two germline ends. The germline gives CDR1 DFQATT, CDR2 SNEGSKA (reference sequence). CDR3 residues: CSAPDGADTQYF. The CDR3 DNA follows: TGCAGTGCTCCGGACGGAGCAGATACGCAGTATTTT.